The next 23 T cell receptor beta chains were all read from a single sample in a study of Graves' ophthalmopathy and Graves' hyperthyroidism. For repertoire sequencing, the TCR beta CDR3 regions were amplified from RNA transcripts. The authors performed first-round RT-PCR with HTBI primers and then a second-round multiplex PCR. Each CDR3 protein is one row after TCRdb ran MiXCR on the multiplex PCR reads. The sample contains more than 1,000,000 distinct CDR3 sequences, around a third of which appear only once. Material for sequencing was peripheral blood or thyroid tissue (not recorded which). Source of these receptors: an adult man with Graves' hyperthyroidism.

In this sample, this clonotype turned up a few times. The V gene is TRBV10-1, the J gene TRBJ1-5; 8 bases are a match to TRBD1. Looked up from germline, CDR1 is WNHNN and CDR2 is SYGVQD (reference sequence). The CDR3 length is 14 residues. Germline trimming cut 9 bases from V and 2 bases from J; bases unmatched to any gene: 6. CDR3 nucleotide sequence: TGCGCCAGGGAACAGGGGGACCGCAATCAGCCCCAGCATTTT. Translating gives CAREQGDRNQPQHF.

The chain recombines TRBV10-3 with TRBJ1-2; the match to TRBD1 covers 7 bases. The CDR3 is 14 amino acids. Per germline, CDR1 ENHRY and CDR2 SYGVKD. Trimming took 2 bases from V and 7 from J; bases not matched to a gene: 7. The DNA of the CDR3 is TGTGCCATCAGTGAGGGCGACAGGGTGGCTGGCTACACCTTC. Protein product: CAISEGDRVAGYTF.

The chain has TRBV10-2 and TRBJ1-4; 11 bases are a match to TRBD1. V lost 7 bases to trimming and J lost 3 bases; unmatched junction nucleotides: 4. The CDR3 totals 15 residues. Germline-derived CDR1 and CDR2 are WSHSY and SAAADI. The CDR3 sequence is CASNPGQGANEKLFF. The CDR3, as DNA: TGCGCCAGCAATCCGGGACAGGGGGCTAATGAAAAACTGTTTTTT.

The table lists this clonotype with a few counts. This chain links TRBV12-3 or TRBV12-4 with TRBJ2-5, with 7 bases that match TRBD1. J was trimmed by 2 bases and V by 8 bases; bases with no gene match: 8. The CDR3 spans 14 residues. DNA for the CDR3: TGTGCCAGCCGGGACAGCATATATCAAGAGACCCAGTACTTC. Protein sequence: CASRDSIYQETQYF.

This clonotype was seen many times. V is TRBV11-2 and J is TRBJ1-1; D is undetermined. Germline lookup yields CDR1 SGHAT and CDR2 FQNNGV. Trimming stripped 2 bases from V and 1 base from J, with 8 bases between. The CDR3 is 14 amino acids. The CDR3, as DNA: TGTGCCAGCAGCTTATCTGACTCGAACACTGAAGCTTTCTTT. It translates to CASSLSDSNTEAFF.

The J gene is TRBJ2-5, the V gene TRBV7-2; no clear D gene. There are 13 residues in the CDR3. Germline CDR1 is SGHTA and CDR2 is FQGNSA. V was cut by 3 bases and J by 5 bases, with 10 bases left in between. The CDR3 nucleotides are TGTGCCAGCAGCTTCTCCAGAAGGGAGACCCAGTACTTC. Encoded protein: CASSFSRRETQYF.

This clonotype was seen more than once but under ten times. The V and J genes are TRBV4-2 and TRBJ1-5, with TRBD1 matching over 8 bases. The CDR3 is 15 residues long. Germline V gives CDR1 LGHNA, CDR2 YNFKEQ. V was pared by 0 bases and J by 6 bases, with 4 bases of the junction left unmatched. The CDR3 spells CASSQDRGLLQPQHF. The CDR3 nucleotides are TGTGCCAGCAGCCAAGACAGGGGGCTTCTTCAGCCCCAGCATTTT.

This clonotype was counted many times. V and J are TRBV29-1 and TRBJ2-7; a possible D gene is TRBD1 (5 bases). Deletions cut 4 bases from V and 2 bases from J, with 12 bases between. CDR3 length: 13 amino acids. Germline-derived CDR1 and CDR2 are SQVTM and ANQGSEA. The CDR3 loop reads CSVGSAGPYEQYF. CDR3 DNA sequence: TGCAGCGTTGGTTCGGCAGGGCCCTACGAGCAGTACTTC.

Ten or more counts support this clonotype. The chain carries TRBV25-1 and TRBJ2-5, with D perhaps TRBD1 or TRBD2 (5 bases each). This CDR3 spans 15 amino acids. CDR1 is MGHDK, CDR2 SYGVNS, per germline. V lost 1 base, J lost 7 bases, and 16 bases lay in between. The chain's CDR3 is CASSESGPSGATQYF. The DNA for the CDR3 is TGTGCCAGCAGTGAATCGGGGCCATCCGGGGCGACCCAGTACTTC. Combining the CDR3 with reference TRBV25-1 and TRBJ2-5 gives the whole variable domain EADIYQTPRYLVIGTGKKITLECSQTMGHDKMYWYQQDPGMELHLIHYSYGVNSTEKGDLSSESTVSRIRTEHFPLTLESARPSHTSQYLCASSESGPSGATQYFGPGTRLLVL.

The V gene is TRBV7-9, the J gene TRBJ2-7, with TRBD2 matching 16 bases. Germline V lookup: CDR1 SEHNR, CDR2 FQNEAQ (reference sequence). The V gene end was trimmed by 5 bases and the J gene end by 3 bases; junction bases not matched to a gene: 16. The CDR3 length is 20 residues. The CDR3 sequence: CASSQNQQGLAGGLGYEQYF. CDR3 nucleotides: TGTGCCAGCAGCCAAAACCAACAGGGACTAGCGGGAGGGTTGGGCTACGAGCAGTACTTC.

Details on this clonotype: The junction departs from germline at one end; a sequencing error may be responsible. The rearrangement links TRBV7-9 to TRBJ2-7, with a tentative D call TRBD2 (6 bases). Per the germline V gene, CDR1 is SEHNR and CDR2 is FQNEAQ (reference sequence). This CDR3 spans 16 amino acids. The CDR3 DNA reads TGTGCCAGCCGACCTCCGCAGGTGGGAGGCTCCTACGGGCAGTACTTC. Translated, it gives CASRPPQVGGSYGQYF.

The V gene is TRBV7-9, the J gene TRBJ1-2; the D gene is possibly TRBD1 (5 bases). The germline V and J ends were trimmed by 1 base and 8 bases, with 14 bases remaining between them. Germline CDR1 and CDR2: SEHNR and FQNEAQ (reference sequence). CDR3 size: 14 residues. DNA of the CDR3: TGTGCCAGCAGCTTAGTTGGCGGGGGTATGGGCTACACCTTC. This gives the protein CASSLVGGGMGYTF.

This clonotype was counted between two and nine times. The J gene is TRBJ2-5, the V gene TRBV20-1, with a possible D match to TRBD2 (5 bases). V lost 5 bases, J lost 5 bases, and 15 bases lay in between. Germline assignment: CDR1 DFQATT and CDR2 SNEGSKA (reference sequence). The CDR3 spans 13 residues. This CDR3 reads CSAGPLVGETQYF. CDR3 nucleotide sequence: TGCAGTGCTGGACCACTAGTAGGTGAGACCCAGTACTTC.

To note about this clonotype: One end of the junction fails to match germline, which may point to a read error. This sequence joins TRBV10-3 and TRBJ2-7; D gene ambiguous. Per the germline V gene, CDR1 is ENHRY and CDR2 is SYGVKD. The CDR3 length is 13 residues. The CDR3: CASSYLDEYEQYF. The CDR3 DNA reads as TGTGCCAGCAGTTACTTAGACGAATACGAGCAGTACTTC.

This chain joins TRBV9 and TRBJ1-1; D is unresolved. The V end was cut by 2 bases, the J end by 1 base, with 12 bases between. The CDR3 is made up of 15 amino acids. Germline V CDR1 and CDR2: SGDLS, YYNGEE. DNA for the CDR3: TGTGCCAGCAGCGTTGGAGGGTCTGGGAACACTGAAGCTTTCTTT. It translates to CASSVGGSGNTEAFF.

The rearrangement uses TRBV10-3 and TRBJ1-2; D is perhaps TRBD1 (6 bases). V lost 10 bases to trimming and J lost 4 bases, with 16 bases between them. CDR3 size: 13 residues. CDR1 ENHRY and CDR2 SYGVKD come from the germline V gene. CDR3 sequence: CATGRDIGYGYTF. The CDR3 nucleotides are TGTGCCACGGGCCGGGACATTGGCTATGGCTACACCTTC.

This clonotype has only a few counts. The V call is TRBV18, the J call TRBJ1-1; D is perhaps TRBD1 (6 bases). Germline values: CDR1 KGHSH, CDR2 LQKENI. V was shortened by 3 bases and J by 1 base, with 9 bases between the two germline ends. The CDR3 has 14 residues. CDR3 DNA: TGTGCCAGCTCACCGGACAGAACGAACACTGAAGCTTTCTTT. The encoded protein is CASSPDRTNTEAFF.

The rearrangement joins TRBV7-6 to TRBJ2-5; D is unresolved. CDR3 length: 15 amino acids. V was clipped by 4 bases and J by 5 bases, with 17 bases between them. Germline CDR1 is SGHVS and CDR2 is FNYEAQ. The CDR3 region has the DNA TGTGCCAGCAGCTCGGCGTCGGCCCCCGTGGAGACCCAGTACTTC. Protein: CASSSASAPVETQYF.

There are many counts of this clonotype. This chain links TRBV7-8 with TRBJ2-7, with a possible D match to TRBD2 (5 bases). Germline V gene lookup returns CDR1 SGHVS and CDR2 FQNEAQ. Trimming removed 4 bases at V and 9 bases at J, with 10 bases between. The CDR3 loop spans 11 amino acids. Here the CDR3 reads CASSSHRGQYF. The CDR3 DNA is TGTGCCAGCAGCTCCCACCGGGGGCAGTACTTC.

This clonotype was observed at least ten times. The CDR3: CASRTGGAGYTF. The CDR3 nucleotides are TGTGCCAGCAGGACAGGGGGCGCGGGCTACACCTTC. This rearrangement joins TRBV12-3 or TRBV12-4 to TRBJ1-2, with TRBD1 identical over 10 bases. Trimming at V came to 6 bases and at J to 8 bases, leaving 3 bases not matched to a gene. The CDR3 length is 12 residues.

V is TRBV10-2 and J is TRBJ2-5; 7 bases align to TRBD2. The CDR3 runs 13 residues. The germline V gene encodes CDR1 WSHSY and CDR2 SAAADI. Trimming removed 5 bases from V and 5 bases from J; junction bases left unmatched: 5. For the CDR3, the DNA is TGCGCCAGCAGTATTAGCGGGTGGGAGACCCAGTACTTC. It specifies CASSISGWETQYF.

Notes on this clonotype: The junction departs from germline at one end; a sequencing error may be responsible. The chain combines TRBV7-2 with TRBJ2-5; unclear D gene. Germline V lookup: CDR1 SGHTA, CDR2 FQGNSA. This CDR3 contains 14 residues. This chain's CDR3 is CASSPGGPQKTQYF. The CDR3 nucleotides read TGTGCCAGCAGCCCAGGCGGCCCCCAAAAGACCCAGTACTTC.

V usage is TRBV19 and J usage is TRBJ1-2, with a weak D call TRBD1 (6 bases). Trimming stripped 7 bases from V and 4 bases from J, with 13 bases between. There are 13 residues in the CDR3. CDR1 is LNHDA, CDR2 SQIVND, per germline (reference sequence). The CDR3 region has the DNA TGTGCCAGTACCCGACAGGAATCCTATGGCTACACCTTC. Translated: CASTRQESYGYTF. The whole variable domain, filled in from reference TRBV19 and TRBJ1-2, reads DGGITQSPKYLFRKEGQNVTLSCEQNLNHDAMYWYRQDPGQGLRLIYYSQIVNDFQKGDIAEGYSVSREKKESFPLTVTSAQKNPTAFYLCASTRQESYGYTFGSGTRLTVV.